The 18 T cell receptor beta chains reported below all come from one sample, sequenced in a study of CD8+ T cells in alopecia areata. Isolated RNA was reverse transcribed into cDNA used as the sequencing template. The table came from immunoSEQ multiplex PCR; TCRdb's copy has only in-frame clones and leaves some out. Among about 180,000 clones listed, 65% to 75% were seen once. The sample consisted of CD8+ T cells sorted from blood, taken at week 0. These receptor sequences come from a human donor with alopecia areata.

This clone was seen a single time. The gene calls are TRBV9 and TRBJ2-5, with TRBD2 matching over 9 bases. The CDR3 spans 14 residues. Looked up from germline, CDR1 is SGDLS and CDR2 is YYNGEE. The junction had 3 bases not matched to a gene; V was cut back by 3 bases and J by 3 bases. CDR3 nucleotides: TGTGCCAGCAGCGCCGGGACTAGCAAAGAGACCCAGTACTTC. It is translated as CASSAGTSKETQYF.

Here the CDR3 reads CAWSVTAFYTF. Written as DNA, the CDR3 is TGTGCCTGGAGTGTAACAGCTTTTTACACCTTC. The J gene is TRBJ1-2, the V gene TRBV30; no firm D call. Germline CDR1 is GTSNPN and CDR2 is SVGIG (reference sequence). V dropped 0 bases and J dropped 11 bases, with 10 bases sitting between them. The CDR3 extends over 11 amino acids.

This clone was recorded a few times. The genes are TRBV27 and TRBJ1-6; D unclear. Between the trimmed V and J ends, which lost 2 bases and 10 bases, there was a span of 12 bases. Per germline, CDR1 MNHEY and CDR2 SMNVEV (reference sequence). The CDR3 is made up of 14 amino acids. This CDR3 reads CASSLEPPGSPLHF. DNA for the CDR3: TGTGCCAGCAGTTTAGAACCCCCGGGCTCACCCCTCCACTTT.

As for this clone: Other DNA sequences in this sample translate to the same CDR3. J is TRBJ1-5 and V is TRBV20-1; D not certain. Looked up from germline, CDR1 is DFQATT and CDR2 is SNEGSKA (reference sequence). This CDR3 has 9 amino acids. V gave up 5 bases and J gave up 7 bases, with 3 bases separating them. The CDR3 nucleotides are TGCAGTGCTGGCCAGCCCCAGCATTTT. This encodes CSAGQPQHF.

The chain combines TRBV13 with TRBJ2-7, with D possibly matching TRBD2 (5 bases). The CDR3 has 13 amino acids. Trimming pared 0 bases from V and 7 bases from J, leaving 10 bases between. Per the germline V gene, CDR1 is PRHDT and CDR2 is FYEKMQ (reference sequence). The CDR3 bases are TGTGCCAGCAGCTTAGGTTCGGGGTTTGAGCAGTACTTC. Translating it yields CASSLGSGFEQYF.

This clone was seen only a few times. At one end the junction does not follow the germline gene, possibly because of a read error. The chain combines TRBV7-8 with TRBJ1-5; D is ambiguous. This CDR3 region has 14 residues. Germline V gene data show CDR1 as SGHVS and CDR2 as FQNEAQ. The CDR3 DNA reads as TGTGCCAGCAGCATAGCTCCGACCAATCAGCCCCAGCATTTT. The encoded protein is CASSIAPTNQPQHF.

In its sample, this clone was seen a few times. The chain joins TRBV7-9 to TRBJ1-2, with TRBD1 matching 7 bases. This CDR3 has 12 residues. Germline CDR1 and CDR2: SEHNR and FQNEAQ (reference sequence). V was pared by 2 bases and J by 8 bases, with 2 bases of the junction left unmatched. This CDR3 is CASSLTGEGYTF. The CDR3 DNA reads TGTGCCAGCAGCTTAACAGGGGAAGGCTACACCTTC.

The V call is TRBV7-9, the J call TRBJ1-1; D is unresolved. V lost 6 bases and J lost 1, with 18 bases in between. The CDR3 consists of 16 residues. Germline CDR1 reads SEHNR; CDR2 reads FQNEAQ (reference sequence). CDR3 region: CASSPIPGTPNTEAFF. CDR3 DNA sequence: TGTGCCAGCAGTCCAATACCCGGTACTCCGAACACTGAAGCTTTCTTT.

The chain links TRBV5-6 to TRBJ2-3; TRBD1 matches at 7 bases. The V gene end was trimmed by 2 bases and the J gene end by 6 bases; junction bases not matched to a gene: 9. This CDR3 comprises 15 residues. Germline CDR1 reads SGHDT; CDR2 reads YYEEEE. The CDR3 coding sequence is TGTGCCAGCAGCTTTGGTACAGGGGCTGGGGATACGCAGTATTTT. This gives the protein CASSFGTGAGDTQYF.

In this sample, this clone turned up once. J is TRBJ2-3 and V is TRBV5-6; D unclear. V was shortened by 5 bases and J by 6 bases, with 4 bases between the two germline ends. From germline, CDR1 is SGHDT and CDR2 YYEEEE. This CDR3 region has 10 residues. CDR3 DNA sequence: TGTGCCAGCAGTGGTGATACGCAGTATTTT. Its protein is CASSGDTQYF.

This sequence joins TRBV11-2 and TRBJ2-1, with 7 bases aligning to TRBD2. The V gene's germline CDR1 is SGHAT and CDR2 FQNNGV. J gave up 5 bases and V 5 bases, and 9 bases lay outside the gene matches. There are 15 residues in the CDR3. In DNA, the CDR3 is TGTGCCAGCAGCCAATTCTGGCTAGCGGACAATGAGCAGTTCTTC. Amino acids: CASSQFWLADNEQFF.

The genes are TRBV4-2 and TRBJ2-1; 14 nucleotides match TRBD2. V lost 4 bases, J lost 6 bases, and 5 bases stayed unmatched. Germline V lookup: CDR1 LGHNA, CDR2 YNFKEQ. The CDR3 sequence is 16 residues long. The CDR3 spells CASSRLAGGPGNEQFF. In DNA form, the CDR3 reads TGTGCCAGCAGCCGACTAGCGGGGGGGCCAGGCAATGAGCAGTTCTTC.

The V gene is TRBV6-1, the J gene TRBJ2-5, with D uncertain. V was cut by 6 bases and J by 3 bases, with 8 bases left in between. Germline V CDR1 and CDR2: MNHNS, SASEGT. The CDR3 is 12 amino acids. Here the CDR3 reads CASRALEETQYF. In DNA form, the CDR3 reads TGTGCCAGCAGGGCGTTAGAAGAGACCCAGTACTTC.

The chain links TRBV29-1 to TRBJ1-2, with 7 positions matching TRBD1. The CDR3 has 17 residues. Germline loops: CDR1 SQVTM, CDR2 ANQGSEA. V lost 7 bases, J lost 4 bases, and 21 bases stayed unmatched. CDR3 DNA: TGCAGCGCCCTGGGGGCCGAGACGGGACAGTTAACCTATGGCTACACCTTC. Its protein product is CSALGAETGQLTYGYTF. Complete variable domain (other parts from reference TRBV29-1 and TRBJ1-2): SAVISQKPSRDICQRGTSLTIQCQVDSQVTMMFWYRQQPGQSLTLIATANQGSEATYESGFVIDKFPISRPNLTFSTLTVSNMSPEDSSIYLCSALGAETGQLTYGYTFGSGTRLTVV.

This chain joins TRBV30 and TRBJ2-1; D gene ambiguous. Germline CDR1 and CDR2: GTSNPN and SVGIG (reference sequence). CDR3 length equals 10 residues. The ends were cut back, 3 bases at V and 10 bases at J, with 7 bases in the middle. The CDR3 reads CAWSRVEQFF. The DNA for the CDR3 is TGTGCCTGGAGCCGTGTAGAGCAGTTCTTC.

The CDR3, as DNA: TGTGCCAGCAATCGCGGGGCTAGCACAGATACGCAGTATTTT. Amino acids: CASNRGASTDTQYF. J is TRBJ2-3 and V is TRBV6-5; D perhaps matches TRBD2 (6 bases). The CDR3 is 14 residues long. V lost 7 bases and J 0 bases, leaving 11 bases between the germline ends. From germline, CDR1 is MNHEY and CDR2 SVGAGI.

The genes are TRBV7-2 and TRBJ2-5; D is ambiguous. V was clipped by 2 bases and J by 5 bases, with 15 bases between them. This CDR3 comprises 15 residues. Germline lookup yields CDR1 SGHTA and CDR2 FQGNSA. The CDR3 sequence is CASSLTPAVGETQYF. The CDR3 DNA reads TGTGCCAGCAGCTTAACCCCAGCAGTGGGCGAGACCCAGTACTTC.

The chain couples TRBV2 to TRBJ2-7; possibly TRBD2 for D (6 bases). This CDR3 is 13 amino acids long. The V gene's germline CDR1 is SNHLY and CDR2 FYNNEI. V lost 7 bases, J lost 1 base, and 11 bases lay in between. CDR3 DNA: TGTGCCAGCACTAGCGCGCCTTCCTACGAGCAGTACTTC. Its protein is CASTSAPSYEQYF.